The clone carrying this T cell receptor (beta chain) came up a few times. Its cognate antigen is unknown. This sample is part of a study of Graves' ophthalmopathy and Graves' hyperthyroidism. On the study more broadly: Pretreatment peripheral blood was obtained at initial diagnosis.

None of the included patients had other autoimmune diseases, uncontrolled infections, pregnancy or lactation, as these led to exclusion. An approximately 10 ml volume of fresh peripheral blood provided the PBMCs. Amplification from RNA transcripts yielded the TCR beta CDR3 regions. HTBI primers were employed in first-round RT-PCR, then a second-round multiplex PCR followed. TCRdb fed the multiplex PCR reads into MiXCR, producing one record per CDR3 protein. The profile covers hundreds of thousands of distinct CDR3 sequences, with around 45% appearing a single time and roughly 50% taken by the ten largest. Study-wide findings and caveats: The majority of expanded thyroid clonotypes above 0.001 frequency also occurred in blood.

This receptor was taken from an adult man with Graves' ophthalmopathy. The sequenced sample consisted of peripheral blood.

The CDR3 here is CASSFRGQGNQGYTF. As DNA, the CDR3 is TGTGCCAGCAGTTTCCGGGGACAGGGTAATCAAGGCTACACCTTC. The chain recombines TRBV12-3 or TRBV12-4 with TRBJ1-2, with 9 bases that match TRBD1. The V segment lost 3 bases and the J segment 8 bases; nucleotides outside the gene matches: 10. The CDR3 is made up of 15 amino acids.